The 24 T cell receptor beta chains below were found in one sample sequenced in a study of blood T cell repertoires in COVID-19. TCRdb keeps only in-frame clones here, not all; method: immunoSEQ multiplex PCR. There are hundreds of thousands of clones in the sample; approximately 83% occur only once, and roughly 10% lies in the top ten. The sequenced sample consisted of peripheral blood. These receptor sequences come from an older man with acute or convalescent COVID-19.

This chain joins TRBV5-1 and TRBJ2-1; TRBD2 matches at 12 bases. The CDR3 totals 15 residues. Germline CDR1 SGHRS, CDR2 YFSETQ. V was pared by 4 bases and J by 3 bases, with 2 bases of the junction left unmatched. CDR3 sequence (DNA): TGCGCCAGCAGCATACTAGCGGGGGGCTACAATGAGCAGTTCTTC. Amino acids: CASSILAGGYNEQFF.

The V gene is TRBV11-2, the J gene TRBJ1-2, with 9 bases that match TRBD1. The CDR3 consists of 19 residues. J gave up 2 bases and V 0 bases, and 13 bases lay outside the gene matches. Germline V gene lookup returns CDR1 SGHAT and CDR2 FQNNGV. The CDR3 reads CASSLDSVRGTGRNYGYTF. In nucleotides, the CDR3 is TGTGCCAGCAGCTTAGATAGTGTGAGGGGGACAGGGAGAAACTATGGCTACACCTTC.

This chain connects TRBV20-1 to TRBJ1-2; D remains unclear. The CDR3 runs 12 residues. V dropped 3 bases and J dropped 8 bases, with 13 bases sitting between them. Germline V gives CDR1 DFQATT, CDR2 SNEGSKA (reference sequence). Written as DNA, the CDR3 is TGCAGTGCTAGTAGCCCAAACTTCGGCTACACCTTC. Its translation: CSASSPNFGYTF.

The chain combines TRBV19 with TRBJ2-6; 10 nucleotides line up with TRBD1. CDR3 length equals 19 residues. The germline gives CDR1 LNHDA, CDR2 SQIVND (reference sequence). Trimming took 5 bases from V and 2 from J; bases not matched to a gene: 12. CDR3 in amino acids: CASSPNRDRGGPGANVLTF. The CDR3 DNA reads as TGTGCCAGTAGTCCAAACCGGGACAGGGGTGGGCCTGGGGCCAACGTCCTGACTTTC.

CDR3 loop: CSARDTSTNEKLFF. The CDR3 DNA follows: TGCAGCGCCCGGGACACTTCAACTAATGAAAAACTGTTTTTT. The chain joins TRBV29-1 to TRBJ1-4, with a tentative D call TRBD1 (6 bases). CDR1 and CDR2 from the germline V gene are SQVTM and ANQGSEA. With 7 bases removed from V and 0 bases from J, the gap between germline ends came to 12 bases. The CDR3 totals 14 residues.

V usage is TRBV19 and J usage is TRBJ2-7, with a tentative D call TRBD2 (5 bases). Trimming left V 6 bases short and J 5 bases short, with 14 bases between. The CDR3 sequence is 13 residues long. Germline lookup yields CDR1 LNHDA and CDR2 SQIVND (reference sequence). This CDR3 reads CASSPLGVHEQYF. The DNA of the CDR3 is TGTGCCAGTAGCCCCCTCGGGGTCCACGAGCAGTACTTC.

This clone was detected only once. The genes are TRBV5-6 and TRBJ2-2, with 12 nucleotides matching TRBD2. From germline, CDR1 is SGHDT and CDR2 YYEEEE. The V and J ends lost 3 bases and 7 bases, in that order; junction bases with no gene match: 4. There are 15 residues in the CDR3. The CDR3 here is CASSSPGLAGGELFF. The CDR3 nucleotides are TGTGCCAGCAGCTCCCCGGGACTAGCGGGCGGGGAGCTGTTTTTT.

CDR3 bases: TGTGCCAGCAGCGCAAGGGCCGACAGGGTGGTTTCCAAAAACATTCAGTACTTC. Protein: CASSARADRVVSKNIQYF. The chain employs TRBV9 and TRBJ2-4, with TRBD1 matching 7 bases. This CDR3 has 18 residues. From germline, CDR1 is SGDLS and CDR2 YYNGEE. V lost 3 bases and J lost 2; bases outside the gene matches: 14.

The chain has TRBV7-9 and TRBJ1-4; no clear D. Germline values: CDR1 SEHNR, CDR2 FQNEAQ (reference sequence). The CDR3 runs 14 residues. V gave up 7 bases and J gave up 5 bases, with 14 bases separating them. The CDR3 DNA sequence: TGTGCCAGCAACCCGCCGGGGATCAATGAAAAACTGTTTTTT. It is translated as CASNPPGINEKLFF.

This clone was seen a single time. The chain has TRBV24-1 and TRBJ2-7; weak D call: TRBD2 (5 bases). CDR3 length: 15 amino acids. Germline V gene sequence: CDR1 KGHDR, CDR2 SFDVKD. Deletions cut 3 bases from V and 2 bases from J, with 13 bases between. The CDR3 nucleotides are TGTGCCACCAGTGATCCCGGGGTCCTTCCCTACGAGCAGTACTTC. Its translation is CATSDPGVLPYEQYF.

The chain recombines TRBV12-3 or TRBV12-4 with TRBJ1-1, with 8 bases fitting TRBD1. The CDR3 spans 13 residues. V was pared by 6 bases and J by 5 bases, with 5 bases of the junction left unmatched. CDR3 DNA: TGTGCCAGCAGCAAAAGACAGGGGACTGAAGCTTTCTTT. Translating it yields CASSKRQGTEAFF.

The chain links TRBV5-1 to TRBJ1-3; D is undetermined. The CDR3 spans 14 residues. CDR1 is SGHRS and CDR2 is YFSETQ in the germline V gene. V shed 4 bases and J shed 1 base, with 9 bases lying between them. CDR3 loop: CASSEGRSGNTIYF. Written as DNA, the CDR3 is TGCGCCAGCAGCGAAGGGAGGTCTGGAAACACCATATATTTT. Full variable domain (remainder filled in from reference TRBV5-1 and TRBJ1-3): KAGVTQTPRYLIKTRGQQVTLSCSPISGHRSVSWYQQTPGQGLQFLFEYFSETQRNKGNFPGRFSGRQFSNSRSEMNVSTLELGDSALYLCASSEGRSGNTIYFGEGSWLTVV.

The CDR3 sequence is CASSSGRVAYSYEQYF. CDR3 coding DNA: TGTGCCAGCAGTTCAGGCAGGGTGGCCTACTCCTACGAGCAGTACTTC. The rearrangement links TRBV6-5 to TRBJ2-7; D is perhaps TRBD1 (5 bases). V was shortened by 4 bases and J by 0 bases, with 16 bases between the two germline ends. Germline values: CDR1 MNHEY, CDR2 SVGAGI. The CDR3 has 16 amino acids.

This chain uses TRBV4-1 with TRBJ2-7; D uncertain. This CDR3 region has 15 residues. Trimming shortened V by 0 bases and J by 3 bases, and 12 bases separated the two germline ends. Germline lookup yields CDR1 MGHRA and CDR2 YSYEKL. Here the CDR3 reads CASSQDRRFIYEQYF. CDR3 coding DNA: TGCGCCAGCAGCCAAGATCGCAGGTTTATCTACGAGCAGTACTTC.

This chain connects TRBV10-3 to TRBJ2-1; weak D call: TRBD1 (6 bases). The CDR3 has 15 amino acids. V lost 6 bases to trimming and J lost 0 bases, with 12 bases between them. The V gene's germline CDR1 is ENHRY and CDR2 SYGVKD. CDR3 in amino acids: CAIRQTGSSYNEQFF. CDR3 coding DNA: TGTGCCATCAGGCAAACAGGGAGCTCCTACAATGAGCAGTTCTTC.

The chain joins TRBV13 to TRBJ2-3, with D perhaps matching TRBD2 (6 bases). CDR1 is PRHDT and CDR2 is FYEKMQ in the germline V gene (reference sequence). V was clipped by 8 bases and J by 2 bases, with 14 bases between them. The CDR3 has 14 amino acids. The CDR3, as DNA: TGTGCCAGCTTAGTTAGCGGACTCACAGATACGCAGTATTTT. Translation gives CASLVSGLTDTQYF.

V and J are TRBV4-1 and TRBJ1-3; 7 positions match TRBD1. Germline CDR1 is MGHRA and CDR2 is YSYEKL. CDR3 length: 19 amino acids. V lost 0 bases and J lost 0; bases outside the gene matches: 11. CDR3 residues: CASSQDLRYRGHSGNTIYF. Here the CDR3 DNA reads TGCGCCAGCAGCCAAGATCTAAGGTACAGGGGTCACTCTGGAAACACCATATATTTT.

This chain joins TRBV7-8 and TRBJ2-7; D might be TRBD2 (5 bases). Per the germline V gene, CDR1 is SGHVS and CDR2 is FQNEAQ. The CDR3 runs to 13 residues. V was pared by 5 bases and J by 3 bases, with 11 bases between. In nucleotides, the CDR3 is TGTGCCAGCAGCCCCCGTGGGAGCTACGAGCAGTACTTC. Translation gives CASSPRGSYEQYF.

The chain recombines TRBV19 with TRBJ1-5, with TRBD1 identical over 9 bases. The V gene's germline CDR1 is LNHDA and CDR2 SQIVND (reference sequence). The CDR3 extends over 16 amino acids. Trimming cost V 7 bases and J 4 bases; bases outside gene matches: 11. In DNA, the CDR3 is TGTGCCAGTAATCCCTTGGACAGGGGAGGGAATCAGCCCCAGCATTTT. Translated, it gives CASNPLDRGGNQPQHF. The full variable domain, with the rest looked up from reference TRBV19 and TRBJ1-5, is DGGITQSPKYLFRKEGQNVTLSCEQNLNHDAMYWYRQDPGQGLRLIYYSQIVNDFQKGDIAEGYSVSREKKESFPLTVTSAQKNPTAFYLCASNPLDRGGNQPQHFGDGTRLSIL.

V and J are TRBV12-5 and TRBJ2-4, with TRBD1 identical over 8 bases. V shed 7 bases, J shed 10 bases, and the junction held 12 bases outside the gene matches. Germline loops: CDR1 LGHNT, CDR2 FRNRAP. This CDR3 has 14 amino acids. The CDR3, as DNA: TGTGCTAGTGCCCTGGACAGGGCCGAGTTTATTCAGTACTTC. Its protein product is CASALDRAEFIQYF.

This chain links TRBV10-2 with TRBJ1-6, with D hard to call. CDR1 is WSHSY and CDR2 is SAAADI in the germline V gene. The CDR3 contains 18 residues. V lost 6 bases, J lost 0 bases, and 18 bases lay in between. The DNA for the CDR3 is TGCGCCAGCAGCCACGGGGAGTCCCGTAGCTCCTATAATTCACCCCTCCACTTT. Amino acids: CASSHGESRSSYNSPLHF.

This chain joins TRBV2 and TRBJ1-1; D might be TRBD1 (6 bases). Trimming took 6 bases from V and 1 from J, leaving 15 bases between them. This CDR3 has 15 amino acids. CDR1 is SNHLY and CDR2 is FYNNEI in the germline V gene. The CDR3 DNA reads as TGTGCCAGCAGCGGAACAGGGCGATGGAACACTGAAGCTTTCTTT. Translation: CASSGTGRWNTEAFF.

The chain couples TRBV6-5 to TRBJ2-7; 9 nucleotides line up with TRBD1. V dropped 5 bases and J dropped 3; count of bases not matched to a gene: 2. From germline, CDR1 is MNHEY and CDR2 SVGAGI. The CDR3 totals 13 residues. The CDR3 nucleotides read TGTGCCAGCAGTCCGACAGGGGGCTACGAGCAGTACTTC. Translation: CASSPTGGYEQYF.

The chain combines TRBV18 with TRBJ2-3; D remains ambiguous. Germline V CDR1 and CDR2: KGHSH, LQKENI. Trimming removed 1 base at V and 6 bases at J, with 8 bases between. CDR3 size: 13 residues. The chain's CDR3 is CASSPRRSDTQYF. The DNA for the CDR3 is TGTGCCAGCTCACCACGCCGAAGCGATACGCAGTATTTT.